The rows below give T cell receptor beta chains drawn from one sample of a study of cytomegalovirus exposure and HLA in healthy donors. The repertoire was sequenced with immunoSEQ multiplex PCR; TCRdb's copy has only in-frame clones and lacks some. The sample includes roughly 190,000 clones, approximately 81% of them seen just once. Material: PBMCs. These receptors all come from a man in his fifties in good health and CMV-seronegative. Each CDR3 is given with its conserved first and last residue. The D gene is left open where the match is weak. Clone sizes are given selectively: once, few, many, or a class where the clone is expanded.

v_call,d_call,clone_size,j_call,cdr3_nt,cdr3_aa
TRBV10-3,.,.,TRBJ2-5,TGTGCCATCAGTGAGTCGTTGAGGCAGCAAGAGACCCAGTACTTC,CAISESLRQQETQYF
TRBV5-1,TRBD2,.,TRBJ2-7,TGCGCCAGCAAAGACGGGACTAGCTCCTACGAGCAGTACTTC,CASKDGTSSYEQYF
TRBV5-4,TRBD1,.,TRBJ1-2,TGTGCCAGCAGCACTGACAGGGGGCATGGCTACACCTTC,CASSTDRGHGYTF
TRBV7-2,.,once,TRBJ1-2,TGTGCCAGCAGCCCGGAGGGGTGGGGAGGCTACACCTTC,CASSPEGWGGYTF
TRBV18,TRBD1,.,TRBJ2-1,TGTGCCAGCTCACTGGGGGACAGGCTAAACAATGAGCAGTTCTTC,CASSLGDRLNNEQFF
TRBV10-3,.,few,TRBJ2-6,TGTGCCATCAGTGAGCAGACTGGGGCCAACGTCCTGACTTTC,CAISEQTGANVLTF
TRBV19,TRBD1,.,TRBJ1-2,TGTGCCAGTAGTCCCGGGACAGGGGGAGTTCGGGGCTACACCTTC,CASSPGTGGVRGYTF
TRBV7-2,.,few,TRBJ1-5,TGTGCCAGCAGCCCCTTCAATCAGCCCCAGCATTTT,CASSPFNQPQHF
TRBV4-1,.,.,TRBJ2-3,TGCGCCAGCAGCCAAGATCCGGTTAGCACAGATACGCAGTATTTT,CASSQDPVSTDTQYF
TRBV6-5,.,few,TRBJ2-5,TGTGCCAGCAGCCTTGGGCAGGGTATGGAGACCCAGTACTTC,CASSLGQGMETQYF
TRBV5-4,TRBD2,.,TRBJ2-3,TGTGCCAGCAGTACTAGCGGGAGGTTCACAGATACGCAGTATTTT,CASSTSGRFTDTQYF
TRBV5-1,.,.,TRBJ2-5,TGCGCCAGCAGCTGGCAGACTAGGGAAGAGACCCAGTACTTC,CASSWQTREETQYF
TRBV13,.,.,TRBJ2-5,TGTGCCAGCAGCAGGGACTCCCAGCGGGAGACCCAGTACTTC,CASSRDSQRETQYF
TRBV15,.,.,TRBJ1-2,TGTGCCACCAGCAGAGAGGCAGGAACTAACTATGGCTACACCTTC,CATSREAGTNYGYTF
TRBV7-3,TRBD1,.,TRBJ2-3,TGTGCCAGCAGCTTGACAGGGCCCCCCCCAGATACGCAGTATTTT,CASSLTGPPPDTQYF
TRBV6-5,.,.,TRBJ2-5,TGTGCCAGCAGTTACCAGGGGCGAGAGACCCAGTACTTC,CASSYQGRETQYF
TRBV7-2,.,.,TRBJ1-1,TGTGCCAGCAACCCAGCCGGAGTGAACACTGAAGCTTTCTTT,CASNPAGVNTEAFF
TRBV9,TRBD2,.,TRBJ2-1,TGTGCCAGCAGCGCGGGACTAGCGGGGGGCCGGGATGAGCAGTTCTTC,CASSAGLAGGRDEQFF
TRBV19,TRBD2,.,TRBJ2-5,TGTGCCAGTAGTCCCGGGACTAGCTCCCTCCTCCAAGAGACCCAGTACTTC,CASSPGTSSLLQETQYF
TRBV30,.,.,TRBJ1-5,TGTGCCTGGAGTGCCAAAGGAGGTGGTCAGCCCCAGCATTTT,CAWSAKGGGQPQHF
TRBV7-2,TRBD1,.,TRBJ2-7,TGTGCCACCCGCGCAGGGGGTAGCTCCTACGAGCAGTACTTC,CATRAGGSSYEQYF
TRBV7-9,.,.,TRBJ2-7,TGTGCCAGCAGCCCCATTTACGAGCAGTACTTC,CASSPIYEQYF
TRBV28,TRBD1,.,TRBJ2-4,TGTGCCAGCAGTTTAGAGGGGGCAGCCAAAAACATTCAGTACTTC,CASSLEGAAKNIQYF
TRBV7-9,.,.,TRBJ2-1,TGTGCCAGCAGCTTGGGGGCAGGGGATAACAATGAGCAGTTCTTC,CASSLGAGDNNEQFF
TRBV30,.,.,TRBJ1-4,TGTGCCTGGAGTTTGTCAATGAATGAAAAACTGTTTTTT,CAWSLSMNEKLFF
TRBV2,TRBD1,.,TRBJ2-1,TGTGCCAGCAGCGCAGACAGGGGTGGCCACAATGAGCAGTTCTTC,CASSADRGGHNEQFF
TRBV2,.,.,TRBJ1-2,TGTGCCAGCAGTGACCGGGGTAACTATGGCTACACCTTC,CASSDRGNYGYTF
TRBV2,.,.,TRBJ1-5,TGTGCCAGCAACGGGTTTAGCAATCAGCCCCAGCATTTT,CASNGFSNQPQHF
TRBV5-4,.,few,TRBJ1-3,TGTGCCAGCAGCTTGGGGAGCGCCGGAAACACCATATATTTT,CASSLGSAGNTIYF
TRBV7-3,TRBD1,once,TRBJ2-6,TGTGCCAGCACCAGGGACAGGCCACTATCTTCTGGGGCCAACGTCCTGACTTTC,CASTRDRPLSSGANVLTF
TRBV2,.,.,TRBJ1-1,TGTGCCAGCAGTGGGGGGGAGGTCACTGAAGCTTTCTTT,CASSGGEVTEAFF
TRBV7-2,.,.,TRBJ1-1,TGTGCCAGCAGCTCGGGACAGAACACTGAAGCTTTCTTT,CASSSGQNTEAFF
TRBV7-9,TRBD2,.,TRBJ2-5,TGTGCCAGCAGCTTATCGGGGGGGAAGGAGACCCAGTACTTC,CASSLSGGKETQYF
TRBV6-5,TRBD1,.,TRBJ2-2,TGTGCCGTCCGGGACAGCAGTACCGGGGAGCTGTTTTTT,CAVRDSSTGELFF
TRBV5-1,.,.,TRBJ2-5,TGCGCCAGCAGCTTAGGAGGGGGCATGGAGACCCAGTACTTC,CASSLGGGMETQYF
TRBV6-5,TRBD1,.,TRBJ1-6,TGTGCCAGCAGTGGGGACAGGGGCTCTTCACCCCTCCACTTT,CASSGDRGSSPLHF
TRBV7-9,.,.,TRBJ2-2,TGTGCCAGCAGCTTACGGGTTACCGGGGAGCTGTTTTTT,CASSLRVTGELFF
TRBV18,.,.,TRBJ2-5,TGTGCCAGCAGACTTAGCGGTGAAGAGACCCAGTACTTC,CASRLSGEETQYF
TRBV27,TRBD2,.,TRBJ2-5,TGTGCCAGCAGTTTAGGGGCTAGCGGGGGTCAAGAGACCCAGTACTTC,CASSLGASGGQETQYF
TRBV5-6,TRBD2,.,TRBJ2-5,TGTGCCAGCAGCTTGGATGCGGGGGGGCTTTTTGAGACCCAGTACTTC,CASSLDAGGLFETQYF
TRBV27,TRBD1,.,TRBJ2-3,TGTGCCAGCAGTTTGGGACAGGGGACCACCACAGATACGCAGTATTTT,CASSLGQGTTTDTQYF
TRBV6-6,.,.,TRBJ1-6,TGTGCCAGCAGTTCATTGGGGGGGTATAATTCACCCCTCCACTTT,CASSSLGGYNSPLHF
TRBV6-1,.,once,TRBJ2-4,TGTGCCGGCAGTGAACCGGGGGCCAAAAACATTCAGTACTTC,CAGSEPGAKNIQYF
TRBV2,TRBD1,few,TRBJ2-7,TGTGCCAGCAAACCAGGAACAGGGGGTACCTACGAGCAGTACTTC,CASKPGTGGTYEQYF
TRBV6-6,TRBD2,.,TRBJ2-1,TGTGCCAGCAGTGACGGGGGGGGCTACAATGAGCAGTTCTTC,CASSDGGGYNEQFF
TRBV27,.,.,TRBJ1-1,TGTGCCAGCAGTTTAATTGGGACACACACTGAAGCTTTCTTT,CASSLIGTHTEAFF
TRBV19,.,.,TRBJ1-1,TGTGCCAGTAGACCCGGGTCCACTGAAGCTTTCTTT,CASRPGSTEAFF
TRBV7-6,.,.,TRBJ1-3,TGTGCCAGCAGCTTAGGGACAATCTCTGGAAACACCATATATTTT,CASSLGTISGNTIYF
TRBV6-5,TRBD1,.,TRBJ1-5,TGTGCCAGCAGTAGGACAGGGGGCTCCGGTCAGCCCCAGCATTTT,CASSRTGGSGQPQHF
TRBV18,.,.,TRBJ1-6,TGTGCCAGCTCACCCCTCCAGGTATTGAATTCACCCCTCCACTTT,CASSPLQVLNSPLHF
TRBV12-5,TRBD1,.,TRBJ1-1,TGTGCTAGTGGTTTGGTACTTGGGACAGCAAGGAACACTGAAGCTTTCTTT,CASGLVLGTARNTEAFF
TRBV5-1,TRBD1,.,TRBJ2-3,TGCGCCAGCAGCTTGGGCGGGACAGGGGGCACAGATACGCAGTATTTT,CASSLGGTGGTDTQYF